Below are 10 T cell receptor beta chains sequenced from a single sample in a study of cytomegalovirus exposure and HLA in healthy donors. PCR primers comprised 60 Vbeta and 13 Jbeta primers. TCRdb keeps only in-frame clones here, not all; method: immunoSEQ multiplex PCR. The table records around 120,000 clones, 80% of them present only once. The sequenced sample was PBMCs. Every receptor here comes from a female donor in good health and CMV-seropositive.

This clone was picked up a small number of times. V gene TRBV20-1 combines with J gene TRBJ1-1; D is unresolved. V gave up 6 bases and J gave up 6 bases, with 11 bases separating them. Germline V gene sequence: CDR1 DFQATT, CDR2 SNEGSKA (reference sequence). The CDR3 covers 11 residues. The CDR3 loop reads CSARYFAEAFF. The DNA of the CDR3 is TGCAGTGCGAGATATTTCGCTGAAGCTTTCTTT.

This clone was recorded only once. The CDR3 DNA is TGTGCCAGCAGTTTAAGGGGGCTGAGTTCACCCCTCCACTTT. Translation gives CASSLRGLSSPLHF. The chain recombines TRBV28 with TRBJ1-6; TRBD1 matches at 7 bases. The CDR3 spans 14 residues. J gave up 9 bases and V 2 bases, and 4 bases lay outside the gene matches. Germline CDR1 MDHEN, CDR2 SYDVKM.

V is TRBV30 and J is TRBJ1-3; unclear D gene. Trimming pared 0 bases from V and 5 bases from J, leaving 11 bases between. CDR3 size: 14 residues. CDR1 and CDR2 from the germline V gene are GTSNPN and SVGIG (reference sequence). The CDR3 DNA follows: TGTGCCTGGAGTGTAGGCGGGATGCGAAACACCATATATTTT. As protein: CAWSVGGMRNTIYF. Using reference TRBV30 and TRBJ1-3 for the parts outside the CDR3, the full variable domain is SQTIHQWPATLVQPVGSPLSLECTVEGTSNPNLYWYRQAAGRGLQLLFYSVGIGQISSEVPQNLSASRPQDRQFILSSKKLLLSDSGFYLCAWSVGGMRNTIYFGEGSWLTVV.

The chain employs TRBV5-5 and TRBJ1-2; 12 bases are a match to TRBD1. The V segment lost 4 bases and the J segment 4 bases; nucleotides outside the gene matches: 5. The CDR3 totals 15 residues. Per the germline V gene, CDR1 is SGHKS and CDR2 is YYEKEE (reference sequence). This CDR3 is CASSLGQGARYGYTF. The CDR3 DNA follows: TGTGCCAGCAGCCTGGGACAGGGGGCGCGCTATGGCTACACCTTC.

This sequence joins TRBV4-2 and TRBJ1-1; D remains unclear. From germline, CDR1 is LGHNA and CDR2 YNFKEQ. CDR3 length: 15 amino acids. Trimming took 0 bases from V and 5 from J, leaving 13 bases between them. The CDR3 DNA is TGTGCCAGCAGCCAAGAAAAGCACAGCCAGACTGAAGCTTTCTTT. Translating it yields CASSQEKHSQTEAFF.

The chain carries TRBV28 and TRBJ1-5; D is perhaps TRBD1 (6 bases). This CDR3 contains 14 residues. Deletions cut 8 bases from V and 6 bases from J, with 17 bases between. Per the germline V gene, CDR1 is MDHEN and CDR2 is SYDVKM. The CDR3, as DNA: TGTGCCAGCTTTTCGGTGGGGGCTGGTCAGCCCCAGCATTTT. Translating gives CASFSVGAGQPQHF.

As for this clone: A read error may produce the germline difference seen at one junction end. CDR3 sequence: CSSSFGQAGYTF. Written as DNA, the CDR3 is TGTTCCAGCAGCTTTGGCCAAGCGGGCTACACCTTC. This rearrangement joins TRBV7-9 to TRBJ1-2; no definite D call. Germline V gene sequence: CDR1 SEHNR, CDR2 FQNEAQ (reference sequence). The CDR3 runs to 12 residues.

The chain links TRBV4-1 to TRBJ1-4; 7 bases are a match to TRBD1. CDR3 length: 16 amino acids. V trimming: 1 base; J trimming: 3 bases; junction bases outside the gene matches: 5. The germline V gene has CDR1 MGHRA and CDR2 YSYEKL. The CDR3 loop is CASSQGGQGANEKLFF. The CDR3 DNA is TGCGCCAGCAGCCAAGGTGGTCAGGGGGCTAATGAAAAACTGTTTTTT.

This clone has a handful of counts. The chain employs TRBV28 and TRBJ1-5; possible D gene TRBD1, 5 bases. The CDR3 sequence is 12 residues long. Trimming took off 7 bases at V and 7 bases at J, with 11 bases between the two ends. In germline, CDR1 is MDHEN, CDR2 SYDVKM. CDR3 in amino acids: CASTTGDQPQHF. The CDR3 DNA sequence: TGTGCCAGCACCACAGGTGACCAGCCCCAGCATTTT. Full variable domain (rest looked up from reference TRBV28 and TRBJ1-5): DVKVTQSSRYLVKRTGEKVFLECVQDMDHENMFWYRQDPGLGLRLIYFSYDVKMKEKGDIPEGYSVSREKKERFSLILESASTNQTSMYLCASTTGDQPQHFGDGTRLSIL.

This rearrangement joins TRBV7-3 to TRBJ2-7, with D possibly being TRBD1 (6 bases). Germline V CDR1 and CDR2: SGHTA, FQGTGA. The ends were cut back, 1 base at V and 4 bases at J, with 11 bases in the middle. The CDR3 has 14 residues. The CDR3 nucleotides read TGTGCCAGCAGCTTAAATGGGGGCACGTACGAGCAGTACTTC. Amino acid sequence: CASSLNGGTYEQYF.